This TCR beta chain derives from a study of T-cell memory formation after mild COVID-19. A single record per CDR3 protein comes from TCRdb applying MiXCR to the 5' RACE reads. The sample holds 200,000 to 250,000 distinct CDR3 sequences; 7.5% to 10% are singletons and the top ten take 22%. CDR1 is KGHSH and CDR2 is LQKENI in the germline V gene. Trimming removed 6 bases from V and 3 bases from J; junction bases left unmatched: 9. This CDR3 is built from 15 residues. The table lists this clonotype with a few counts. Sequencing input: PBMCs or a T cell subset sorted from them (not recorded which). This clonotype was sampled from a man younger than 35 who had mild COVID-19 (a few samples of this study predate the infection). Cell type and time point are not known. J is TRBJ2-5 and V is TRBV18; 8 bases map to TRBD2. The CDR3 nucleotides read TGTGCCAGCTCCCCGAGGCGGGGGGCCGAAGAGACCCAGTACTTC. It encodes CASSPRRGAEETQYF.